Detailed here is one TCR beta chain. This specimen comes from a study of technical replicates of blood from several donors. Some clones are missing from TCRdb's copy, which holds only in-frame ones; the method was immunoSEQ multiplex PCR. The table records about 59,000 clones, over 85% of them present only once. The source is a human donor in good health. Some clones in this sample may be carry-over from other donors' samples. Sequenced: PBMCs.

CDR3 DNA: TGTGCCAGTAGCAAGACCCCAGGGTACACCGGGGAGCTGTTTTTT. Protein: CASSKTPGYTGELFF. The rearrangement uses TRBV19 and TRBJ2-2; TRBD1 is a possible D gene (5 bases). Germline V CDR1 and CDR2: LNHDA, SQIVND (reference sequence). This CDR3 comprises 15 residues. The V end was cut by 6 bases, the J end by 3 bases, with 14 bases between.